The following is a TCR beta chain sequence with its context. The germline V gene encodes CDR1 SGHNT and CDR2 YENEEA. V gave up 0 bases and J gave up 3 bases, with 14 bases separating them. There are 16 residues in the CDR3. The data were obtained in a study of blood T cell repertoires in COVID-19. Whole-study context: Sources were T cells, B-cell-depleted T cells, or PBMCs; the material itself was cDNA or gDNA.

The authors' processing: Reference gene primers were amplified, and this amplification served to estimate nucleated cell counts. Clones were sequenced by immunoSEQ multiplex PCR, and TCRdb holds only the in-frame ones, with some missing. V, J and clone size reflect that table, while D and trimming were determined from the DNA. Of tens of thousands of clones listed, about 85% were seen once; the top ten hold about 15%. Input material: peripheral blood. The receptor was derived from a woman aged 70-85 years with acute or convalescent COVID-19. The chain couples TRBV11-3 to TRBJ1-1; D possibly corresponds to TRBD1 (6 bases). This chain's CDR3 is CASSLDGNREYTEAFF. CDR3 nucleotide sequence: TGTGCCAGCAGCTTAGATGGGAACAGGGAGTACACTGAAGCTTTCTTT.